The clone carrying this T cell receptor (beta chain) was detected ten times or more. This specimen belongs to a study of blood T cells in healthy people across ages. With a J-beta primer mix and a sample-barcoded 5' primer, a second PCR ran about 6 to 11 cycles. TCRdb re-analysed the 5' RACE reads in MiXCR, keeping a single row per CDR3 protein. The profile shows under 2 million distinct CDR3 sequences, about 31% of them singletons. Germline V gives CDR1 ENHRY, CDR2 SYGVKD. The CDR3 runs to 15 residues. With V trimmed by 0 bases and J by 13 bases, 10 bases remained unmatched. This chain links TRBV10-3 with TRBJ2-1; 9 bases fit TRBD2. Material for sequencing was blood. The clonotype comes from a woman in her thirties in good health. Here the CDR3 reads CAISESQREVSEQFF. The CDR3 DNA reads TGTGCCATCAGTGAGTCCCAGCGGGAGGTTTCGGAACAGTTCTTC.